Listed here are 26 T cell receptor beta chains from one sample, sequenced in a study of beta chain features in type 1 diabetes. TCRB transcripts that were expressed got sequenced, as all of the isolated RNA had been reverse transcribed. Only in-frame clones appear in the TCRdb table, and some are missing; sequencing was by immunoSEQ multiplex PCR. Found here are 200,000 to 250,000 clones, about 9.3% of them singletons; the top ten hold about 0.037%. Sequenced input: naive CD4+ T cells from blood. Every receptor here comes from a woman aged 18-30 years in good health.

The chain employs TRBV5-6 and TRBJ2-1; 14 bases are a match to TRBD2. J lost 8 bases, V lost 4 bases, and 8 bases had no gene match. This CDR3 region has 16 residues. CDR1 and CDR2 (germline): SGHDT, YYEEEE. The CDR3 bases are TGTGCCAGCAGCCCCCGAAGACTAGCGGGAGGGGATGAGCAGTTCTTC. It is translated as CASSPRRLAGGDEQFF.

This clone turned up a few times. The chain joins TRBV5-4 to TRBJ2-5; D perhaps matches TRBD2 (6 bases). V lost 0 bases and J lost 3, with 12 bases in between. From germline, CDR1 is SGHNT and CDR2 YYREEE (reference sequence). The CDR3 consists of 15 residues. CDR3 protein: CASSLVPQREETQYF. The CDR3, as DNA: TGTGCCAGCAGCTTGGTCCCACAGCGGGAAGAGACCCAGTACTTC.

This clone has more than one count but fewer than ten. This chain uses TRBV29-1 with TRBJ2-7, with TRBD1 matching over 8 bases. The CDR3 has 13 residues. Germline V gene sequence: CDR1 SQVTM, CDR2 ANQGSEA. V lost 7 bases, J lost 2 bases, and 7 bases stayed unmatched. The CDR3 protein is CSAAQGVTYEQYF. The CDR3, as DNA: TGCAGCGCCGCACAGGGGGTGACCTACGAGCAGTACTTC.

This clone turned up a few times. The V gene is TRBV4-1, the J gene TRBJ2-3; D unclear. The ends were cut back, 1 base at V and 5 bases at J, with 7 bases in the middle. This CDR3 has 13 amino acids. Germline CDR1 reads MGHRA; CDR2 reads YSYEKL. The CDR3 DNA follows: TGCGCCAGCAGCCAAGGGCACGTAGATACGCAGTATTTT. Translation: CASSQGHVDTQYF.

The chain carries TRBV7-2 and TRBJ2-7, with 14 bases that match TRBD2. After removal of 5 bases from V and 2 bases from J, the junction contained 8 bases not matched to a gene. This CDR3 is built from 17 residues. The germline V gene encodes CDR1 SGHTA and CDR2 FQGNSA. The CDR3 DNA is TGTGCCAGCAGCCGGACTAGCGGGGGGACCATTCCCTACGAGCAGTACTTC. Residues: CASSRTSGGTIPYEQYF.

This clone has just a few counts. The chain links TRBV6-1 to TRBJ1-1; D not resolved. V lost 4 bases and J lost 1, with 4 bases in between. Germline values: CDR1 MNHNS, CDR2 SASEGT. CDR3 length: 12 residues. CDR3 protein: CASSVRNTEAFF. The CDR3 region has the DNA TGTGCCAGCAGTGTGAGGAACACTGAAGCTTTCTTT.

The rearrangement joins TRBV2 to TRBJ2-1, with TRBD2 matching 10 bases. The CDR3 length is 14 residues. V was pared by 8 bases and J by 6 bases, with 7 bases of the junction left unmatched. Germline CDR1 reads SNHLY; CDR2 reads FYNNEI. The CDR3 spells CASLRLAGSNEQFF. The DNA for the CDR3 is TGTGCCAGCTTAAGACTAGCGGGTAGCAATGAGCAGTTCTTC.

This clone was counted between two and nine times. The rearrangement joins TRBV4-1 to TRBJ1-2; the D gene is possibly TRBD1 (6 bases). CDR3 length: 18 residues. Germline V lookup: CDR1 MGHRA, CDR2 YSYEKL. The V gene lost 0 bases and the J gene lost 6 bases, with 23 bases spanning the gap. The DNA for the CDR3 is TGCGCCAGCAGCCAAGATCTTTCCCGGACAGCGAAGCTTCATGGCTACACCTTC. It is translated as CASSQDLSRTAKLHGYTF.

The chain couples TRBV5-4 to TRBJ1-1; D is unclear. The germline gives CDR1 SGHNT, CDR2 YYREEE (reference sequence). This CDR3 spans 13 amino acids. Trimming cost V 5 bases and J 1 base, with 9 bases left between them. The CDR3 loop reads CASSRSGNTEAFF. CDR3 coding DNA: TGTGCCAGCAGTCGATCGGGGAACACTGAAGCTTTCTTT.

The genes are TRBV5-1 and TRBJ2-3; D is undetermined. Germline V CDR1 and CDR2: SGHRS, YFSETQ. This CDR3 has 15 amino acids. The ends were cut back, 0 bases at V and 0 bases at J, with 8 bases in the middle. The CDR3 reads CASSLEQYSTDTQYF. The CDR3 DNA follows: TGCGCCAGCAGCTTGGAACAGTATAGCACAGATACGCAGTATTTT.

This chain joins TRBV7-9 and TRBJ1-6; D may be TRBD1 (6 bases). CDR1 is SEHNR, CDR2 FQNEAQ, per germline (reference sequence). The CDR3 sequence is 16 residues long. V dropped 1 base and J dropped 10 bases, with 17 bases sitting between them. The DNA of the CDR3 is TGTGCCAGCAGCTTAGGACGTGGGACAACCACCTCACCCCTCCACTTT. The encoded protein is CASSLGRGTTTSPLHF.

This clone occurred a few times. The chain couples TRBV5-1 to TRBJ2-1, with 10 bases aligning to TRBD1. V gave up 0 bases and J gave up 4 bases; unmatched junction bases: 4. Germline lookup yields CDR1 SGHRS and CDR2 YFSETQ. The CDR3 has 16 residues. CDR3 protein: CASSLAGQGVYNEQFF. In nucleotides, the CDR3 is TGCGCCAGCAGCTTGGCCGGACAGGGGGTATACAATGAGCAGTTCTTC.

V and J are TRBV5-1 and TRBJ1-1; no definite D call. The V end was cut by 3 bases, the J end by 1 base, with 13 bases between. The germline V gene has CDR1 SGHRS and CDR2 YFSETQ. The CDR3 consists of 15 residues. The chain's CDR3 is CASSSIAGGNTEAFF. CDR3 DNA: TGCGCCAGCAGCTCTATCGCGGGAGGGAACACTGAAGCTTTCTTT.

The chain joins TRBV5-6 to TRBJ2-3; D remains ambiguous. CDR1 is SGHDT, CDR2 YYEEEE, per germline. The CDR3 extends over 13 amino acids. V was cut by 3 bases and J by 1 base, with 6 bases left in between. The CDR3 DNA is TGTGCCAGCAGCTCTGAGGGCACAGATACGCAGTATTTT. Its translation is CASSSEGTDTQYF.

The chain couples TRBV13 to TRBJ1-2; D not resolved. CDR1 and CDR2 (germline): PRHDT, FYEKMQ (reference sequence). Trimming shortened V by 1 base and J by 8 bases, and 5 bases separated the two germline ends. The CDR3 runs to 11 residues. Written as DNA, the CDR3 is TGTGCCAGCAGCTTAGACGAGGGCTACACCTTC. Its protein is CASSLDEGYTF.

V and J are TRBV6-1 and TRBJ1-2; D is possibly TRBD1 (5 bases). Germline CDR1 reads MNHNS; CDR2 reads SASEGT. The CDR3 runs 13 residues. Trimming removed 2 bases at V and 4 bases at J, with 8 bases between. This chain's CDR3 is CASSEPQGYGYTF. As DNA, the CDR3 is TGTGCCAGCAGTGAACCCCAGGGCTATGGCTACACCTTC.

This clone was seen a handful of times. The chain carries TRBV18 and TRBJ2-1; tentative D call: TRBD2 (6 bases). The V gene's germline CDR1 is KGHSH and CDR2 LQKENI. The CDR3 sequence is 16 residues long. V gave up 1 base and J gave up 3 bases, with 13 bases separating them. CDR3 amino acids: CASSPQGGTGYNEQFF. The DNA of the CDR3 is TGTGCCAGCTCACCACAGGGCGGGACGGGCTACAATGAGCAGTTCTTC.

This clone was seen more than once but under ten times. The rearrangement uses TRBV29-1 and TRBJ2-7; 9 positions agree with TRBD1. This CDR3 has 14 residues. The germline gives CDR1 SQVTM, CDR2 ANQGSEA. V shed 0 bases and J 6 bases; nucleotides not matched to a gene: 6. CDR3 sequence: CSVEDLGTGIEQYF. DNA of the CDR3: TGCAGCGTTGAAGATCTCGGGACAGGGATCGAGCAGTACTTC.

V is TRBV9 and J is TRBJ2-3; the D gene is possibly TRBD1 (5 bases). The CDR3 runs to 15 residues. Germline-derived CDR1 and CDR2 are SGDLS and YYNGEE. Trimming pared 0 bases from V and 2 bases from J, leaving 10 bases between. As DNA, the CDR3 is TGTGCCAGCAGCGTAGCCTTCAGGGACACAGATACGCAGTATTTT. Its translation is CASSVAFRDTDTQYF.

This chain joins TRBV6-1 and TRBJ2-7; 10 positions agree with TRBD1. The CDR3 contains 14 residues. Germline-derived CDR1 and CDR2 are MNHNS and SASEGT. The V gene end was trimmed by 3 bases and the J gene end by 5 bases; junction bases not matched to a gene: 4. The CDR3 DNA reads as TGTGCCAGCAGTGAGGGACAGGGGTTCCACGAGCAGTACTTC. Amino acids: CASSEGQGFHEQYF.

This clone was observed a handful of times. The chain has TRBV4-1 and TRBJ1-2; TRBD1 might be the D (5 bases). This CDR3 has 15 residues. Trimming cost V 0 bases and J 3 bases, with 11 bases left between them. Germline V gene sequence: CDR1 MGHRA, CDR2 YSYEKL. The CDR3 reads CASSQDSGDYYGYTF. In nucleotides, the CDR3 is TGCGCCAGCAGCCAAGATTCCGGGGACTACTATGGCTACACCTTC.

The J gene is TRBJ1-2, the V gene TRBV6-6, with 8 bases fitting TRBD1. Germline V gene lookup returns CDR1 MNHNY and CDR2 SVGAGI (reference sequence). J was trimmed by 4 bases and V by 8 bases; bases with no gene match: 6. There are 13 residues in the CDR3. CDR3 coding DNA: TGTGCCAGCCATAGCGACAGGGGCTATGGCTACACCTTC. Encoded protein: CASHSDRGYGYTF.

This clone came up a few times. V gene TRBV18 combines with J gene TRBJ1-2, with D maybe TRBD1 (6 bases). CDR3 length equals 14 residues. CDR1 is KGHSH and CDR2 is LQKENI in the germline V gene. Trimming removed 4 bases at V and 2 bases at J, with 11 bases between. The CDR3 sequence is CASSLLDRNYGYTF. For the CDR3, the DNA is TGTGCCAGCTCACTCCTTGACAGGAACTATGGCTACACCTTC.

CDR3 residues: CASRLWPSQGIEQFF. The CDR3 DNA sequence: TGCGCCAGCAGACTTTGGCCGTCCCAGGGCATTGAGCAGTTCTTC. This chain connects TRBV5-1 to TRBJ2-1; maybe TRBD1 (5 bases). The CDR3 totals 15 residues. Deletions cut 5 bases from V and 9 bases from J, with 21 bases between. In germline, CDR1 is SGHRS, CDR2 YFSETQ. The full variable domain, with the rest looked up from reference TRBV5-1 and TRBJ2-1, is KAGVTQTPRYLIKTRGQQVTLSCSPISGHRSVSWYQQTPGQGLQFLFEYFSETQRNKGNFPGRFSGRQFSNSRSEMNVSTLELGDSALYLCASRLWPSQGIEQFFGPGTRLTVL.

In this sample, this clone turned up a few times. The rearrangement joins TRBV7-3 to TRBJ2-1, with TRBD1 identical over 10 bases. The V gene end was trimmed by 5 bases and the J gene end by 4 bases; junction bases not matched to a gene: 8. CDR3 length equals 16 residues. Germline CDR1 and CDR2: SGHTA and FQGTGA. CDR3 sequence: CASSILPGQGYNEQFF. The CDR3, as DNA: TGTGCCAGCAGCATCCTTCCGGGACAGGGGTACAATGAGCAGTTCTTC.

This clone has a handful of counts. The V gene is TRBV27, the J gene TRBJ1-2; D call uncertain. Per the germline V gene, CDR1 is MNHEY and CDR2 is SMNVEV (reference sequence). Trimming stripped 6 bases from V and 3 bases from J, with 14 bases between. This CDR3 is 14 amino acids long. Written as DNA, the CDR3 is TGTGCCAGCAGCCGGGTCGGAGCGGACTATGGCTACACCTTC. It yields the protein CASSRVGADYGYTF.